The following is a TCR beta chain sequence with its context. V lost 2 bases and J lost 11, with 16 bases in between. Germline lookup yields CDR1 LNHDA and CDR2 SQIVND (reference sequence). The CDR3 sequence is 14 residues long. In the original analysis: Scientists estimated how many nucleated cells there were by amplifying reference gene primers. Some clones are missing from TCRdb's copy, which holds only in-frame ones; the method was immunoSEQ multiplex PCR. V, J and clone size reflect that table, while D and trimming were determined from the DNA. Of roughly 120,000 clones in the sample, roughly nine tenths were seen once. These data are taken from a study of blood T cell repertoires in COVID-19. On the study more broadly: COVID-19 samples collected from the United States, Italy and Spain covered acute and convalescent phases. In each case, the material was cDNA or gDNA derived from T cells, B-cell-depleted T cells, or PBMCs.

The gene calls are TRBV19 and TRBJ2-1; tentative D call: TRBD2 (6 bases). The TCR was taken from a human donor in a cohort sampled during active COVID-19. The material sequenced was peripheral blood. CDR3 sequence: CASSILASQLKQFF. CDR3 bases: TGTGCCAGTAGTATACTAGCGTCCCAGCTAAAGCAGTTCTTC.